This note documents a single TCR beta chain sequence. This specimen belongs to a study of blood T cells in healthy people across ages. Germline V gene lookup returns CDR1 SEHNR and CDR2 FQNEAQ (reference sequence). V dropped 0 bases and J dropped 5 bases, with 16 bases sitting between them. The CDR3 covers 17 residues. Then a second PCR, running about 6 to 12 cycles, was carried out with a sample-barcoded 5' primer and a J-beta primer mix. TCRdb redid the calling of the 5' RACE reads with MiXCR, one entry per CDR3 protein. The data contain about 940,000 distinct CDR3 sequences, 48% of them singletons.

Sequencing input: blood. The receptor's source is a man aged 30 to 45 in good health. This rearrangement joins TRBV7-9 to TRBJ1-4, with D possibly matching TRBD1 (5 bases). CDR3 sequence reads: CASSLATPVRGNEKLFF. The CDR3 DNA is TGTGCCAGCAGCTTAGCGACCCCGGTGCGGGGGAATGAAAAACTGTTTTTT.